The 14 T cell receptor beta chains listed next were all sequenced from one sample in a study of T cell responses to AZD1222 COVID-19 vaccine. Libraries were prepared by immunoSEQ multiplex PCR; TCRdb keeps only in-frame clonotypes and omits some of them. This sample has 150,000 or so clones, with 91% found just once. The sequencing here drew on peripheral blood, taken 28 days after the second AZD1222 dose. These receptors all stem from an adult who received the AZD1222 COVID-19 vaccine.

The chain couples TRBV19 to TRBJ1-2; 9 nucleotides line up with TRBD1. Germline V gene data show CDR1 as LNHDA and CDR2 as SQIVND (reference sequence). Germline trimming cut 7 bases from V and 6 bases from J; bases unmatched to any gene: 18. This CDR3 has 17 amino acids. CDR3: CASTTSYGQGKWNGYTF. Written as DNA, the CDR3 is TGTGCCAGTACCACCTCTTATGGACAGGGGAAGTGGAATGGCTACACCTTC.

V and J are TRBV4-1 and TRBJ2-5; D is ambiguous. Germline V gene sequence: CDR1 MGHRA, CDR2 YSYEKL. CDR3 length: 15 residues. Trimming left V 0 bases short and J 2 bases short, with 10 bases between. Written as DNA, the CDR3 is TGCGCCAGCAGCCAAGATGCGAACCGTCAAGAGACCCAGTACTTC. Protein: CASSQDANRQETQYF.

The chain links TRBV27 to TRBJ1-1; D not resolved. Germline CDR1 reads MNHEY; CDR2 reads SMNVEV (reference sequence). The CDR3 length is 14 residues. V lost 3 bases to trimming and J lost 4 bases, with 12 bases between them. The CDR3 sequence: CASSFRARGTEAFF. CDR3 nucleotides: TGTGCCAGCAGTTTTCGGGCGCGGGGCACTGAAGCTTTCTTT.

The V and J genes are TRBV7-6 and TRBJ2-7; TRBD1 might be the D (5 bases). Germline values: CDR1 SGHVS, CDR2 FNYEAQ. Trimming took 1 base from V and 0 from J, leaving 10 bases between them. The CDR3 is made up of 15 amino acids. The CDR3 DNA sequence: TGTGCCAGCAGCTTAGAGTCGACAGTCTCCTACGAGCAGTACTTC. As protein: CASSLESTVSYEQYF.

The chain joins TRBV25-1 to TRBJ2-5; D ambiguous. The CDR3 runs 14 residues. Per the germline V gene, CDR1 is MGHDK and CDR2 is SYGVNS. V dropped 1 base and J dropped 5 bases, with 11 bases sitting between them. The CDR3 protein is CASSESPRSETQYF. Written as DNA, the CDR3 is TGTGCCAGCAGTGAATCCCCTAGATCCGAGACCCAGTACTTC. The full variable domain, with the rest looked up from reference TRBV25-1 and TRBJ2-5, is EADIYQTPRYLVIGTGKKITLECSQTMGHDKMYWYQQDPGMELHLIHYSYGVNSTEKGDLSSESTVSRIRTEHFPLTLESARPSHTSQYLCASSESPRSETQYFGPGTRLLVL.

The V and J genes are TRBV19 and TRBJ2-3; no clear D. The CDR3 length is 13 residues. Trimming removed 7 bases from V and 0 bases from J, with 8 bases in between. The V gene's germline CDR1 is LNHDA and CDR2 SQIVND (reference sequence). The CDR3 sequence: CASTETSTDTQYF. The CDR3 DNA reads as TGTGCCAGTACTGAGACTAGCACAGATACGCAGTATTTT.

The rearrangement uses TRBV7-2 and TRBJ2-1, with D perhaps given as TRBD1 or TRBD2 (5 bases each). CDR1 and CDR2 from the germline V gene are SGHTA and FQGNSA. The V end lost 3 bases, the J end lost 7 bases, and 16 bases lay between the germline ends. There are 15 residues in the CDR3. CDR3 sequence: CASSFLGTHGNEQFF. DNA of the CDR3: TGTGCCAGCAGCTTCCTCGGGACGCATGGAAATGAGCAGTTCTTC.

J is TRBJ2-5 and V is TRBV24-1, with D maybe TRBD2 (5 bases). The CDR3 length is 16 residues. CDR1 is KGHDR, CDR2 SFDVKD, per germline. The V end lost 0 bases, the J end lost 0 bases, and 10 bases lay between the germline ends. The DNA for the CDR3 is TGTGCCACCAGTGATTTGACCTCGAGGGACCAAGAGACCCAGTACTTC. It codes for CATSDLTSRDQETQYF.

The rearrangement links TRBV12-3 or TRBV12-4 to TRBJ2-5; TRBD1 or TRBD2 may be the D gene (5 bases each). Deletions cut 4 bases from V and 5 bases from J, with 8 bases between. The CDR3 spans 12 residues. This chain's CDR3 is CASSSGTETQYF. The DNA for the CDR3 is TGTGCCAGCAGTTCAGGGACCGAGACCCAGTACTTC.

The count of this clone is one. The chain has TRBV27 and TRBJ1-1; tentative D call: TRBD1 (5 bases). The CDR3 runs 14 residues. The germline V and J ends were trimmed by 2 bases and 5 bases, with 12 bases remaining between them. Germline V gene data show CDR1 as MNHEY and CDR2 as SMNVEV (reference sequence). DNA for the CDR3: TGTGCCAGCAGTTTACCGGGGGGTGGAACTGAAGCTTTCTTT. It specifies CASSLPGGGTEAFF.

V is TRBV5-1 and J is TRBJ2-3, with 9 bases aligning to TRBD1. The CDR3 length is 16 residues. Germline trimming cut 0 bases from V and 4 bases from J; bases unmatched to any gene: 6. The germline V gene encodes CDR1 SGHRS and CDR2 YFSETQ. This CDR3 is CASSLEGQGLPDTQYF. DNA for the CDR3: TGCGCCAGCAGCTTGGAGGGACAGGGACTACCAGATACGCAGTATTTT.

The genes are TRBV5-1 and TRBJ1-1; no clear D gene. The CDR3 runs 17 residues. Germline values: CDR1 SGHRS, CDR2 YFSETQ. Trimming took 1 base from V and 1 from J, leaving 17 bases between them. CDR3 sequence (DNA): TGCGCCAGCAGCTTGACCGCCTTTTCGGTTCAGAACACTGAAGCTTTCTTT. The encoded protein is CASSLTAFSVQNTEAFF. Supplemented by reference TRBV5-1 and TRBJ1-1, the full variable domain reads KAGVTQTPRYLIKTRGQQVTLSCSPISGHRSVSWYQQTPGQGLQFLFEYFSETQRNKGNFPGRFSGRQFSNSRSEMNVSTLELGDSALYLCASSLTAFSVQNTEAFFGQGTRLTVV.

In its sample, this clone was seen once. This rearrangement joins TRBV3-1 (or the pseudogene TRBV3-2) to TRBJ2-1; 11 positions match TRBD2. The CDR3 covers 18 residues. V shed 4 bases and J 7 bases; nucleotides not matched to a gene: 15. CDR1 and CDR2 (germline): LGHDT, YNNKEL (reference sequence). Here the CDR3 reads CASSRSVGTSGPGNEQFF. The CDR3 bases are TGTGCCAGCAGCCGCTCCGTTGGGACTAGCGGACCAGGAAATGAGCAGTTCTTC.

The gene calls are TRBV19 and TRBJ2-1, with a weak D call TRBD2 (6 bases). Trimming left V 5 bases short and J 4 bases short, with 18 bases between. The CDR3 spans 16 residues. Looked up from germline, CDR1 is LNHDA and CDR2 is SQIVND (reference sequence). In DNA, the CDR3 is TGTGCCAGTAGTCCAACCCGGGGGACTCGATACAATGAGCAGTTCTTC. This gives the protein CASSPTRGTRYNEQFF.